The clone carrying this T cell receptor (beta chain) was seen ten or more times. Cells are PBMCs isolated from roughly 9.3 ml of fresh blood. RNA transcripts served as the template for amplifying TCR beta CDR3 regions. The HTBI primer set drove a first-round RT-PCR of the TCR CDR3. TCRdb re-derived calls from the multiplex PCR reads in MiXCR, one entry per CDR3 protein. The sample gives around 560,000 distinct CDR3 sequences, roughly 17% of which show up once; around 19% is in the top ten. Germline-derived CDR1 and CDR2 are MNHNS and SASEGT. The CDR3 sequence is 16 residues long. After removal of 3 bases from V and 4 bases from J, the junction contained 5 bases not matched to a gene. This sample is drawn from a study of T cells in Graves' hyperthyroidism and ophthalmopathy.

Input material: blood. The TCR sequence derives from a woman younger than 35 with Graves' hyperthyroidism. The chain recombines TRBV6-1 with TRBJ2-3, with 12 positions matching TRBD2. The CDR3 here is CASSDGTSGWADTQYF. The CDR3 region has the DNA TGTGCCAGCAGTGACGGGACTAGCGGGTGGGCAGATACGCAGTATTTT.